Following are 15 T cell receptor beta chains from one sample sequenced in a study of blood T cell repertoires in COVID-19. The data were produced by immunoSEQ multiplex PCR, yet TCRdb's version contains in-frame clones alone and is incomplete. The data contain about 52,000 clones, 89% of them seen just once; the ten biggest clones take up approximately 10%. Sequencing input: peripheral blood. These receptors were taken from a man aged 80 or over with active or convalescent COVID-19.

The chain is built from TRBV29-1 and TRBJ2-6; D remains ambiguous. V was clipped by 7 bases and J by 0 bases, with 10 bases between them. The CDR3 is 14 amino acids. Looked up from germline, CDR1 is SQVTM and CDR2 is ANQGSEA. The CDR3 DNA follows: TGCAGCGCATCCGTTTTCTCTGGGGCCAACGTCCTGACTTTC. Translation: CSASVFSGANVLTF.

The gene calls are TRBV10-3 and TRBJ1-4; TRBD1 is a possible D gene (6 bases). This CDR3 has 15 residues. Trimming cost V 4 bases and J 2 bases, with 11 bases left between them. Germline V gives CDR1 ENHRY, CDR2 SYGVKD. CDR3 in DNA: TGTGCCATCAGTGCCCAGGGGCAGACTAATGAAAAACTGTTTTTT. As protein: CAISAQGQTNEKLFF.

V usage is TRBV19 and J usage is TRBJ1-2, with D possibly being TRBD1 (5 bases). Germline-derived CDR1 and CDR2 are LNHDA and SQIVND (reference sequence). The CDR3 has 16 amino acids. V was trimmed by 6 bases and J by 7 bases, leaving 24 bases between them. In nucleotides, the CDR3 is TGTGCCAGTAGCCTCCAGGGACTTGGATTATATAGTGGCTACACCTTC. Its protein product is CASSLQGLGLYSGYTF.

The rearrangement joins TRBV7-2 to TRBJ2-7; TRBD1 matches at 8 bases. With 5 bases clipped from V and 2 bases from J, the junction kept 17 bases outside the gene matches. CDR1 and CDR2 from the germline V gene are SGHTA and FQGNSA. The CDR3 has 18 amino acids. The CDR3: CASSRSQSDRVIAYEQYF. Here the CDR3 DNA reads TGTGCCAGCAGCCGGAGCCAGTCGGACAGGGTAATTGCCTACGAGCAGTACTTC.

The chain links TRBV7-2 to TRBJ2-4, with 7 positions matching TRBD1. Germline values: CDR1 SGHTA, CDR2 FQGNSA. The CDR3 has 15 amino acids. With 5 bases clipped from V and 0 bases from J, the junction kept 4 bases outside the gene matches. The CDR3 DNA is TGTGCCAGCAGCACGGGACAGCTAGCCAAAAACATTCAGTACTTC. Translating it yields CASSTGQLAKNIQYF. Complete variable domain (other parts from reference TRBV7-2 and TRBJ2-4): GAGVSQSPSNKVTEKGKDVELRCDPISGHTALYWYRQSLGQGLEFLIYFQGNSAPDKSGLPSDRFSAERTGGSVSTLTIQRTQQEDSAVYLCASSTGQLAKNIQYFGAGTRLSVL.

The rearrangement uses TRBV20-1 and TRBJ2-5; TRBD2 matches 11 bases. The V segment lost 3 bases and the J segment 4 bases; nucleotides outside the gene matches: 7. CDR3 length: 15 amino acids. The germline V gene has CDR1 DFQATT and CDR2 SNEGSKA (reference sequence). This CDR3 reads CSASSTSGVPETQYF. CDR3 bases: TGCAGTGCTAGTTCGACTAGCGGGGTCCCAGAGACCCAGTACTTC.

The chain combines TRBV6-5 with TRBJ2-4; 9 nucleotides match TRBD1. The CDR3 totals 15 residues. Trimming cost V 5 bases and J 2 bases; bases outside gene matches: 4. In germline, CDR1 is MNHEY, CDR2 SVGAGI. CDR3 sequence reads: CASSKQGASKNIQYF. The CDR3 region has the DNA TGTGCCAGCAGTAAACAGGGGGCGTCCAAAAACATTCAGTACTTC.

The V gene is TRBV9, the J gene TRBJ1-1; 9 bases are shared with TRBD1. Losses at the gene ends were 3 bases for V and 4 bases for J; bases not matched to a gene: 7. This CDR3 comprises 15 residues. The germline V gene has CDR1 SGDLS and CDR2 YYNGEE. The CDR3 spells CASSATPGQGTEAFF. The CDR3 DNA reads TGTGCCAGCAGCGCAACCCCGGGACAGGGCACTGAAGCTTTCTTT.

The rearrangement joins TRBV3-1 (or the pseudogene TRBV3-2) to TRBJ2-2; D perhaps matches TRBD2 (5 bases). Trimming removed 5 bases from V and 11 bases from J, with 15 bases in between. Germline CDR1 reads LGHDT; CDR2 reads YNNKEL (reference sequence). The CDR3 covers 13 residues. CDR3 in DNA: TGTGCCAGCAGCTCGTGGACCGGGGTTGAGCTGTTTTTT. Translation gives CASSSWTGVELFF.

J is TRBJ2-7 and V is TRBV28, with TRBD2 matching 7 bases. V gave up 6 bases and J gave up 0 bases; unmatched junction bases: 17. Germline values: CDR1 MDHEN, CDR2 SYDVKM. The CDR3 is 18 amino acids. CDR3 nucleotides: TGTGCCAGCAGCGATACTTTGGGGGGAGGGGCAACCTCCTACGAGCAGTACTTC. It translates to CASSDTLGGGATSYEQYF.

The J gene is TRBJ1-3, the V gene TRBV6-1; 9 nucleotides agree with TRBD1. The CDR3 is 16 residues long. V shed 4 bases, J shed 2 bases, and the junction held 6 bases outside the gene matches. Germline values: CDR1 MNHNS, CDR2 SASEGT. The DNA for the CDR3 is TGTGCCAGCAGTGGGTGGACAGGGGTGACTGGAAACACCATATATTTT. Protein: CASSGWTGVTGNTIYF.

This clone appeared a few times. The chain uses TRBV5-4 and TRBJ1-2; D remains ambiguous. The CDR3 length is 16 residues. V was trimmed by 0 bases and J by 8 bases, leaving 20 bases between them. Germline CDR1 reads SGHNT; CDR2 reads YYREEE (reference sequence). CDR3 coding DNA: TGTGCCAGCAGCTTGGCGGCAGCCGAGGGTAAACGCGGCTACACCTTC. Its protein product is CASSLAAAEGKRGYTF.

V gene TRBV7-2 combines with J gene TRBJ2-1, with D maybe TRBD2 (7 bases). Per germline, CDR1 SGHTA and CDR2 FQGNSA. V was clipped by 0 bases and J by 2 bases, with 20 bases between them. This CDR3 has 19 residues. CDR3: CASSLASVGPGGPYNEQFF. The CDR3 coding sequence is TGTGCCAGCAGCTTAGCGAGTGTTGGGCCGGGGGGCCCCTACAATGAGCAGTTCTTC.

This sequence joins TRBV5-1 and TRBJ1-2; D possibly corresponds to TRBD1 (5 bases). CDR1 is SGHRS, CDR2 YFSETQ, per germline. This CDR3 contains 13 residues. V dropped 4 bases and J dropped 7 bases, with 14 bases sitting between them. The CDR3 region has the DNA TGCGCCAGCAGCATGCAGGGTTTCAGTGGCTACACCTTC. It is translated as CASSMQGFSGYTF.

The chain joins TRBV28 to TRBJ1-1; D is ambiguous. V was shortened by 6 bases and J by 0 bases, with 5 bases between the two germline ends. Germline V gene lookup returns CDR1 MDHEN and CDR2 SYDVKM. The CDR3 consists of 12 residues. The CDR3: CASSNLNTEAFF. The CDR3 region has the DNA TGTGCCAGCAGCAATTTGAACACTGAAGCTTTCTTT.